This T cell receptor (beta chain) was sequenced for a study of shared clonotypes between healthy human individuals. Turning to the study itself: The donors, a couple of women and three men, were aged 18 to 49.

In the case of this clone: The antigen remains undetermined.

From germline, CDR1 is SGHVS and CDR2 FNYEAQ. J lost 9 bases, V lost 3 bases, and 7 bases had no gene match. The CDR3 spans 14 residues. Clones were sequenced by immunoSEQ multiplex PCR, and TCRdb holds only the in-frame ones, with some missing. The sample consists of about 690,000 clones, about 90% of them appearing once. Study-level findings and limits: Apart from blood, nothing was sampled; tissue repertoires likely differ. The diversity represented, both genetic and in exposure history, was limited by few donors.

This clonotype was obtained from a man aged 18 to 35 in good health. Some clones in this sample may be carry-over from other donors' samples. The J gene is TRBJ2-7, the V gene TRBV7-6, with 11 bases matching TRBD1. The sample taken for sequencing was memory CD8+ T cells from PBMCs. Indicated subset: CD45RO+ cells pooled with CCR7-negative TemRA cells. CDR3 sequence reads: CASSLGQGGSWQYF. DNA of the CDR3: TGTGCCAGCAGCTTGGGACAGGGGGGAAGTTGGCAGTACTTC.